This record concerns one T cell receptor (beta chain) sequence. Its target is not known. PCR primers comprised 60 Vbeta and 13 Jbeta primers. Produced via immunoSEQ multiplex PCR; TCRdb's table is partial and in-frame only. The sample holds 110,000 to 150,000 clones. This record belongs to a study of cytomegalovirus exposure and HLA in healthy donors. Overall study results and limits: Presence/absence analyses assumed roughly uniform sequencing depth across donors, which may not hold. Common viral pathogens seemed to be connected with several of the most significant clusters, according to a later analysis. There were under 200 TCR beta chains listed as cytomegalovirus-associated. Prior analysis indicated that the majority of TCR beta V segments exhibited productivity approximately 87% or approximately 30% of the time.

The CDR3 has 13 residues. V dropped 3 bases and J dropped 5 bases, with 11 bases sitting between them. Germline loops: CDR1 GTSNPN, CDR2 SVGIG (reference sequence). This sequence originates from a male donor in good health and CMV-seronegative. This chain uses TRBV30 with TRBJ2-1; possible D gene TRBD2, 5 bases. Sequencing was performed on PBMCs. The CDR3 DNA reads TGTGCCTGGAGAGGGAGCAGAAACAATGAGCAGTTCTTC. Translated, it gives CAWRGSRNNEQFF.